This passage covers 13 T cell receptor beta chains from one sample sequenced in a study of blood T cells in healthy people across ages. Then a second PCR, running roughly 6 to 11 cycles, was carried out with a sample-barcoded 5' primer and a J-beta primer mix. One entry per CDR3 protein results from TCRdb running MiXCR on the 5' RACE reads. The sample includes approximately 730,000 distinct CDR3 sequences, roughly 43% of them seen just once. Sequenced: blood. These receptors were obtained from a woman in her sixties or seventies in good health.

The rearrangement links TRBV5-1 to TRBJ1-6; no reliable D call. The V end was cut by 0 bases, the J end by 4 bases, with 11 bases between. Germline loops: CDR1 SGHRS, CDR2 YFSETQ. This CDR3 has 16 residues. The CDR3: CASSLEGMGYNSPLHF. The CDR3 DNA is TGCGCCAGCAGCTTGGAAGGCATGGGGTATAATTCACCCCTCCACTTT.

This clonotype was seen more than once but under ten times. J is TRBJ2-3 and V is TRBV6-2 or TRBV6-3; 7 bases are shared with TRBD1. The V gene end was trimmed by 5 bases and the J gene end by 0 bases; junction bases not matched to a gene: 8. The CDR3 is made up of 16 amino acids. Looked up from germline, CDR1 is MNHEY and CDR2 is SVGEGT. The CDR3 here is CASSPTGTVSTDTQYF. The CDR3 bases are TGTGCCAGCAGTCCGACCGGGACAGTCAGCACAGATACGCAGTATTTT.

This chain joins TRBV7-2 and TRBJ1-2; 7 nucleotides align to TRBD1. CDR3 length equals 16 residues. V gave up 3 bases and J gave up 4 bases; unmatched junction bases: 11. CDR1 is SGHTA, CDR2 FQGNSA, per germline. CDR3: CASSLMSGGDGYGYTF. The DNA for the CDR3 is TGTGCCAGCAGCTTGATGTCAGGGGGTGACGGCTATGGCTACACCTTC.

V and J are TRBV14 and TRBJ2-4; D perhaps matches TRBD2 (5 bases). This CDR3 spans 16 amino acids. V was pared by 5 bases and J by 2 bases, with 16 bases between. Germline-derived CDR1 and CDR2 are SGHDN and FVKESK. CDR3 in amino acids: CASSETNGVTKNIQYF. The CDR3 region has the DNA TGTGCCAGCAGCGAGACTAACGGGGTGACCAAAAACATTCAGTACTTC.

The chain links TRBV9 to TRBJ1-2; perhaps TRBD1 as D (6 bases). The V end was cut by 4 bases, the J end by 4 bases, with 14 bases between. Germline-derived CDR1 and CDR2 are SGDLS and YYNGEE. The CDR3 sequence is 14 residues long. CDR3 sequence (DNA): TGTGCCAGCAGCATGACAGGTTCCCCCTATGGCTACACCTTC. Translated, it gives CASSMTGSPYGYTF. The full variable domain, completed using reference TRBV9 and TRBJ1-2, is DSGVTQTPKHLITATGQRVTLRCSPRSGDLSVYWYQQSLDQGLQFLIQYYNGEERAKGNILERFSAQQFPDLHSELNLSSLELGDSALYFCASSMTGSPYGYTFGSGTRLTVV.

V usage is TRBV12-5 and J usage is TRBJ2-4, with 13 bases that match TRBD2. The DNA end is more similar to TRBJ2-5, so the J call may be wrong. Germline loops: CDR1 LGHNT, CDR2 FRNRAP. This CDR3 has 15 amino acids. CDR3 DNA sequence: TGTGCTAGTGGGATCGGACTAGCGGGAGTGGAGACCCAGTACTTC. Translating gives CASGIGLAGVETQYF.

The rearrangement uses TRBV9 and TRBJ2-3; 9 bases are shared with TRBD2. V shed 2 bases and J 6 bases; nucleotides not matched to a gene: 10. Germline V gene lookup returns CDR1 SGDLS and CDR2 YYNGEE. CDR3 length: 16 residues. CDR3 protein: CASSVEGGLAWDTQYF. The CDR3 DNA reads as TGTGCCAGCAGCGTCGAGGGGGGACTAGCTTGGGATACGCAGTATTTT. Full variable domain (remainder filled in from reference TRBV9 and TRBJ2-3): DSGVTQTPKHLITATGQRVTLRCSPRSGDLSVYWYQQSLDQGLQFLIQYYNGEERAKGNILERFSAQQFPDLHSELNLSSLELGDSALYFCASSVEGGLAWDTQYFGPGTRLTVL.

This clonotype was observed once. This chain joins TRBV7-9 and TRBJ2-1; TRBD1 agrees at 9 bases. The CDR3 contains 15 residues. Germline-derived CDR1 and CDR2 are SEHNR and FQNEAQ (reference sequence). The junction had 12 bases not matched to a gene; V was cut back by 5 bases and J by 10 bases. DNA for the CDR3: TGTGCCAGCAGCCCCCGGGACAGGGATTTCTACGAGCAGTTCTTC. It codes for CASSPRDRDFYEQFF.

The rearrangement joins TRBV4-2 to TRBJ1-4; D unclear. Trimming stripped 2 bases from V and 0 bases from J, with 10 bases between. Germline CDR1 LGHNA, CDR2 YNFKEQ. CDR3 length: 16 amino acids. The CDR3 protein is CASSQTQTTTNEKLFF. The CDR3 DNA is TGTGCCAGCAGCCAAACGCAGACCACAACTAATGAAAAACTGTTTTTT.

The chain couples TRBV18 to TRBJ2-2; TRBD2 agrees at 8 bases. V was pared by 7 bases and J by 5 bases, with 9 bases of the junction left unmatched. Germline V gene lookup returns CDR1 KGHSH and CDR2 LQKENI. The CDR3 runs 15 residues. CDR3 protein: CASFASGGDTGELFF. The DNA for the CDR3 is TGTGCCAGCTTTGCAAGCGGGGGAGATACCGGGGAGCTGTTTTTT.

The chain has TRBV7-8 and TRBJ2-6; 8 bases are a match to TRBD1. The CDR3 has 17 residues. With V trimmed by 3 bases and J by 1 base, 5 bases remained unmatched. From germline, CDR1 is SGHVS and CDR2 FQNEAQ. CDR3 coding DNA: TGTGCCAGCAGCTTCCTGGACAGGGAGTCTGGGGCCAACGTCCTGACTTTC. Its protein is CASSFLDRESGANVLTF.

For this clonotype: Germline is not matched at one junction end, which may reflect a read error. The J gene is TRBJ1-1, the V gene TRBV18, with 7 bases that match TRBD1. Per germline, CDR1 KGHSH and CDR2 LQKENI. The CDR3 is 14 amino acids. CDR3 sequence reads: CVSSPRDSNTEAFF. CDR3 bases: TGTGTCAGCTCACCCCGGGACAGCAACACTGAAGCTTTCTTT.

This clonotype was found a few times. The chain carries TRBV6-5 and TRBJ2-2; D possibly corresponds to TRBD1 (6 bases). V lost 6 bases to trimming and J lost 10 bases, with 24 bases between them. Germline assignment: CDR1 MNHEY and CDR2 SVGAGI. CDR3 length: 16 residues. The CDR3 DNA sequence: TGTGCCAGCAGCCACATATTAATTGGGGGCTTAATGGAGCTGTTTTTT. Translation gives CASSHILIGGLMELFF.